This T cell receptor (beta chain) was sequenced during a study of shared clonotypes between healthy human individuals. The germline gives CDR1 LNHDA, CDR2 SQIVND (reference sequence). CDR3 size: 13 residues. V trimming: 5 bases; J trimming: 7 bases; junction bases outside the gene matches: 7. As for this clone: Its antigen remains unidentified.

Using immunoSEQ multiplex PCR, the repertoire was profiled, and TCRdb retains in-frame clones only, with some absent. Altogether approximately 640,000 clones are present, about two thirds being singletons, with the ten largest covering about 1.7%. Study results and caveats: Between a handful of donors, naive CD4 clonotypes were shared at a level of about 5.3%. As a rule, naive subsets had a larger estimated richness than memory subsets.

The sequencing input was memory CD4+ T cells sorted from blood. Stated subset: CD45RA-negative fraction. This clonotype originated in a woman younger than 45 in good health. This sequence joins TRBV19 and TRBJ2-7; 8 bases line up with TRBD1. The CDR3 DNA follows: TGTGCCAGTAGTGTCAGGACAGGGACGGAGCAGTACTTC. The encoded protein is CASSVRTGTEQYF.